This T cell receptor beta chain was sequenced in a study of regulatory T cells in long-lasting Graves disease. Study-wide findings and caveats: In persistent patients, shared public clonotypes (more than 2,500) outnumbered those in new patients (966). What was studied was peripheral blood only, and not thyroid tissue.

The germline V gene has CDR1 LNHNV and CDR2 YYDKDF (reference sequence). Trimming took 0 bases from V and 5 from J; bases not matched to a gene: 5. This CDR3 contains 17 residues. A word on this clonotype: Its antigen remains unidentified.

As to time point: persistent/refractory GD, antithyroid drugs over 5 years with positive TRAb. The authors made the TCR library using RNA they extracted from PBMCs. With iRepertoire HTBI primers and Arm-PCR of CDR3 regions, TCR beta libraries were built. TCRdb redid the calling of the multiplex PCR reads with MiXCR, one entry per CDR3 protein. The sample includes roughly 430,000 distinct CDR3 sequences, around 20% of them seen just once. The sequences come from peripheral blood mononuclear cells (PBMCs), collected when the disease was refractory, from a patient treated with antithyroid drugs. The chain has TRBV15 and TRBJ2-2, with 11 bases identical to TRBD2. This TCR was sampled from a female donor with Graves disease. This chain's CDR3 is CATSRDRLAGGTGELFF. The CDR3 DNA reads TGTGCCACCAGCAGAGATCGGCTAGCGGGAGGTACCGGGGAGCTGTTTTTT. Supplemented by reference TRBV15 and TRBJ2-2, the full variable domain reads DAMVIQNPRYQVTQFGKPVTLSCSQTLNHNVMYWYQQKSSQAPKLLFHYYDKDFNNEADTPDNFQSRRPNTSFCFLDIRSPGLGDTAMYLCATSRDRLAGGTGELFFGEGSRLTVL.